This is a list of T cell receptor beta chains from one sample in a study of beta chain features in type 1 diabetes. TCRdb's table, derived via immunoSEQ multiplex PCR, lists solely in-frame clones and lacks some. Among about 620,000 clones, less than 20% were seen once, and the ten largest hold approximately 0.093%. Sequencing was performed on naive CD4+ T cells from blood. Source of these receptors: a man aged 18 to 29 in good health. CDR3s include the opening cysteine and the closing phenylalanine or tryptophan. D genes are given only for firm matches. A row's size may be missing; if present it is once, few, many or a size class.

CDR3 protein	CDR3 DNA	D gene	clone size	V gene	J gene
CASSLVLGSRTEAFF	TGTGCCAGCAGCTTAGTACTGGGATCGCGGACTGAAGCTTTCTTT	.	few	TRBV11-3	TRBJ1-1
CAIRTSDSYEQYF	TGTGCCATCAGGACTTCGGACAGCTACGAGCAGTACTTC	.	.	TRBV10-3	TRBJ2-7
CASSRGVGGLAGVNEQFF	TGCGCCAGCAGCCGCGGAGTAGGAGGACTAGCGGGAGTTAATGAGCAGTTCTTC	TRBD2	.	TRBV4-3	TRBJ2-1
CASSKMGLNEGREGYEQYF	TGTGCCAGCAGCAAAATGGGCCTTAACGAAGGGCGGGAGGGTTACGAGCAGTACTTC	.	few	TRBV21-1	TRBJ2-7
CASSLFRGSYGYTF	TGTGCCAGCAGTTTATTTAGGGGATCTTATGGCTACACCTTC	.	few	TRBV28	TRBJ1-2
CASSLVSGAAYEQYF	TGTGCCAGCAGCTTGGTTTCGGGGGCGGCCTACGAGCAGTACTTC	.	few	TRBV5-4	TRBJ2-7
CASSPRGQGTSYEQYF	TGTGCCAGCAGTCCCCGTGGACAGGGGACGTCCTACGAGCAGTACTTC	TRBD1	.	TRBV11-2	TRBJ2-7
CASKPGETQYF	TGTGCCAGCAAGCCCGGAGAGACCCAGTACTTC	.	few	TRBV6-1	TRBJ2-5
CASSPRAGGSSYNSPLHF	TGCGCCAGCAGCCCCAGGGCAGGCGGGAGCTCCTATAATTCACCCCTCCACTTT	.	.	TRBV4-3	TRBJ1-6
CASSLVGGSSYNEQFF	TGTGCCAGCAGCTTAGTGGGCGGGAGCTCCTACAATGAGCAGTTCTTC	TRBD2	few	TRBV7-7	TRBJ2-1
CASSVVRGGYTF	TGTGCCAGCAGCGTAGTTAGGGGCGGCTACACCTTC	.	.	TRBV9	TRBJ1-2
CASSLERGETQYF	TGTGCCAGCAGCTTAGAAAGAGGAGAGACCCAGTACTTC	.	.	TRBV7-2	TRBJ2-5
CASIRTPGTGELFF	TGTGCCAGCATTAGGACCCCGGGCACCGGGGAGCTGTTTTTT	.	.	TRBV7-2	TRBJ2-2
CASSGTKNYGYTF	TGTGCCAGCAGTGGTACGAAAAACTATGGCTACACCTTC	.	few	TRBV2	TRBJ1-2
CASSLGAGKETQYF	TGTGCCAGCAGCTTAGGGGCGGGGAAAGAGACCCAGTACTTC	.	.	TRBV7-6	TRBJ2-5
CASRAGTDYGYTF	TGTGCCAGCAGAGCCGGGACCGACTATGGCTACACCTTC	.	.	TRBV6-1	TRBJ1-2
CSASPGPEAFF	TGCAGTGCTTCCCCGGGACCTGAAGCTTTCTTT	.	few	TRBV20-1	TRBJ1-1
CASRDVSGAKNIQYF	TGTGCCAGCCGGGATGTGTCAGGGGCCAAAAACATTCAGTACTTC	.	.	TRBV6-5	TRBJ2-4
CSVRQGMNTEAFF	TGCAGCGTCCGACAGGGGATGAACACTGAAGCTTTCTTT	TRBD1	few	TRBV29-1	TRBJ1-1
CASSVEAAGNQPQHF	TGTGCCAGCAGCGTAGAGGCGGCAGGGAATCAGCCCCAGCATTTT	.	.	TRBV9	TRBJ1-5
CASSQSTGRYEQYF	TGCGCCAGCAGCCAATCGACAGGGAGGTACGAGCAGTACTTC	.	.	TRBV4-1	TRBJ2-7
CASTQNTGELFF	TGTGCCAGCACCCAGAACACCGGGGAGCTGTTTTTT	.	.	TRBV28	TRBJ2-2
CASSADGQSTDTQYF	TGTGCCAGCAGCGCGGACGGTCAGAGCACAGATACGCAGTATTTT	.	few	TRBV25-1	TRBJ2-3
CAGTRDILNTEAFF	TGTGCCGGGACCCGGGACATATTAAACACTGAAGCTTTCTTT	.	few	TRBV7-8	TRBJ1-1
CASSLGTGNVQYF	TGTGCCAGCAGCTTAGGGACAGGGAATGTTCAGTACTTC	TRBD1	.	TRBV7-2	TRBJ2-4
CASSRQDLTNYGYTF	TGTGCCAGCTCTCGACAGGATTTAACTAACTATGGCTACACCTTC	.	.	TRBV18	TRBJ1-2
CASSKPGELFF	TGTGCCAGTAGTAAGCCCGGGGAGCTGTTTTTT	.	.	TRBV19	TRBJ2-2
CAISEAFGRNRGHNEQFF	TGTGCCATCAGTGAGGCGTTCGGCCGCAATCGCGGACACAATGAGCAGTTCTTC	.	few	TRBV10-3	TRBJ2-1
CASSLVGGTGNEQFF	TGTGCCAGCAGCTTAGTTGGCGGGACGGGGAATGAGCAGTTCTTC	.	few	TRBV7-2	TRBJ2-1
CASSLVSEVTGELFF	TGTGCCAGCAGCTTGGTGTCGGAGGTGACCGGGGAGCTGTTTTTT	.	.	TRBV5-4	TRBJ2-2
CASSVEWGNEQFF	TGTGCCAGCAGCGTAGAGTGGGGGAATGAGCAGTTCTTC	.	few	TRBV9	TRBJ2-1
CASSQTGTANEKLFF	TGTGCCAGCAGTCAAACAGGGACGGCTAATGAAAAACTGTTTTTT	.	.	TRBV7-3	TRBJ1-4
CASSLSLGQGVHNEQFF	TGTGCCAGCAGCTTAAGCCTAGGCCAGGGGGTACACAATGAGCAGTTCTTC	TRBD1	few	TRBV7-2	TRBJ2-1
CASSQGPGRYSNQPQHF	TGCGCCAGCAGCCAGGGGCCGGGAAGATATAGCAATCAGCCCCAGCATTTT	.	.	TRBV4-1	TRBJ1-5
CASSFRDEGEQYF	TGCGCCAGCAGCTTCAGGGACGAGGGCGAGCAGTACTTC	.	.	TRBV5-1	TRBJ2-7
CASTSGGETQYF	TGTGCCAGCACGAGCGGGGGGGAGACCCAGTACTTC	TRBD2	few	TRBV7-2	TRBJ2-5
CASSPEGRGGSDTQYF	TGTGCCAGCAGCCCCGAGGGGCGGGGGGGCTCAGATACGCAGTATTTT	TRBD2	few	TRBV5-4	TRBJ2-3
CASSLTSGIQNEQFF	TGTGCCAGCAGTTTGACTAGCGGGATACAGAATGAGCAGTTCTTC	TRBD2	.	TRBV27	TRBJ2-1
CASSHGTGGVGTEAFF	TGCGCCAGCAGCCATGGGACAGGGGGAGTGGGCACTGAAGCTTTCTTT	TRBD1	.	TRBV5-1	TRBJ1-1
CAWSQRGPGNTIYF	TGTGCCTGGAGCCAGCGGGGACCTGGAAACACCATATATTTT	.	few	TRBV30	TRBJ1-3
CASSLDGGRTDTQYF	TGCGCCAGCAGCTTGGACGGGGGCCGAACAGATACGCAGTATTTT	.	.	TRBV5-1	TRBJ2-3
CASNVGGWPGQLTDTQYF	TGTGCCAGCAACGTAGGGGGGTGGCCGGGACAACTCACAGATACGCAGTATTTT	.	.	TRBV9	TRBJ2-3
CASSQIQGALHGYTF	TGCGCCAGCAGCCAGATACAGGGGGCATTACATGGCTACACCTTC	TRBD1	.	TRBV4-1	TRBJ1-2
CASSEAARETRHEQFF	TGTGCCAGCAGTGAAGCGGCGAGGGAGACACGGCATGAGCAGTTCTTC	.	few	TRBV2	TRBJ2-1
CASSQDPRLTGSYGYTF	TGCGCCAGCAGCCAAGACCCCCGGCTGACAGGGTCCTATGGCTACACCTTC	TRBD1	.	TRBV4-3	TRBJ1-2
CASSLASDTQYF	TGTGCCAGCAGCTTAGCATCAGATACGCAGTATTTT	.	few	TRBV7-2	TRBJ2-3
CASIFGRGPYNEQFF	TGTGCCAGCATCTTCGGCAGGGGGCCCTACAATGAGCAGTTCTTC	TRBD1	.	TRBV28	TRBJ2-1
CASSEYGGSSSGGYTF	TGTGCCAGCAGTGAATACGGGGGCAGCTCGTCGGGTGGCTACACCTTC	.	.	TRBV25-1	TRBJ1-2
CASSLTVFIAKNIQYF	TGTGCCAGCAGCTTGACAGTATTCATAGCCAAAAACATTCAGTACTTC	.	.	TRBV7-2	TRBJ2-4
CASTAVSNYGYTF	TGTGCCAGCACGGCAGTAAGTAACTATGGCTACACCTTC	.	.	TRBV9	TRBJ1-2
CASSSGDRLNTGELFF	TGTGCCAGCAGCTCGGGAGACAGGCTGAACACCGGGGAGCTGTTTTTT	.	.	TRBV5-4	TRBJ2-2
CASSQDSGGGYEQYF	TGTGCCAGCAGCCAAGATAGTGGCGGGGGATACGAGCAGTACTTC	TRBD2	.	TRBV4-2	TRBJ2-7
CASSLARGGTLGNQPQHF	TGTGCCAGCAGCTTAGCGCGAGGCGGTACCCTGGGCAATCAGCCCCAGCATTTT	.	few	TRBV7-2	TRBJ1-5
CSVKFLGWLERNEQFF	TGCAGCGTTAAATTTCTTGGGTGGCTAGAGAGGAATGAGCAGTTCTTC	.	.	TRBV29-1	TRBJ2-1
CASSLTSGRARETQYF	TGTGCCAGCAGCTTGACTAGCGGGAGGGCCCGAGAGACCCAGTACTTC	TRBD2	few	TRBV7-3	TRBJ2-5
CASSLVTINQPQHF	TGTGCCAGCAGCTTAGTCACCATCAATCAGCCCCAGCATTTT	.	.	TRBV7-2	TRBJ1-5
CASSQNWVETQYF	TGTGCCAGCAGCCAAAACTGGGTGGAGACCCAGTACTTC	.	many	TRBV14	TRBJ2-5